Listed below are T cell receptor beta chains from one sample, sequenced in a study of blood T cell repertoires in COVID-19. Assay: immunoSEQ multiplex PCR; the TCRdb copy retains only in-frame clones and omits some. The data contain about 63,000 clones, 79% of them singletons. Sequencing used peripheral blood. The receptor set was obtained from a human donor in a cohort sampled during active COVID-19. Both conserved end residues are part of each CDR3. A D gene is named only where the DNA matches it firmly. Expanded clones get a size class; other rows say once, few or many, or leave the size out.

>TRBV10-2|TRBJ2-7|16|TRBD1|once
TGCGCCAGCAGAGTCCCGGGACAGGGGGGTCCCTACGAGCAGTACTTC
CASRVPGQGGPYEQYF
>TRBV5-8|TRBJ2-7|16|.|.
TGTGCCAGCAGCTTGGGCGAGAGAATCTACTCAAATGAGCAGTACTTC
CASSLGERIYSNEQYF
>TRBV29-1|TRBJ2-4|14|TRBD1|.
TGCAGCGTTACGGACAGGGTGGCCAAAAACATTCAGTACTTC
CSVTDRVAKNIQYF
>TRBV19|TRBJ2-1|15|.|.
TGTGCCAGTAGTATAGATTATTCTAGCGTCAATGAGCAGTTCTTC
CASSIDYSSVNEQFF
>TRBV2|TRBJ2-5|14|.|few
TGTGCCAGCAGCTATTCTCGGACAGCAGAGACCCAGTACTTC
CASSYSRTAETQYF
>TRBV30|TRBJ2-1|15|.|few
TGTGCCTGGAGTCTCCAGGGATCTTTCTACGATGAGCAGTTCTTC
CAWSLQGSFYDEQFF
>TRBV9|TRBJ2-1|15|TRBD2|few
TGTGCCAGCAGCTCCCGGACTAGCGGGGTTAATGAGCAGTTCTTC
CASSSRTSGVNEQFF
>TRBV14|TRBJ2-7|15|.|.
TGTGCCAGCAGCCAAGATCGGGTCCGAGTGCACGAGCAGTACTTC
CASSQDRVRVHEQYF
>TRBV21-1|TRBJ2-6|20|.|once
TGTGCCAGCAGCAAACGACGAAATCGCGCTAGCGGGGGCGCGGCCAACGTCCTGACTTTC
CASSKRRNRASGGAANVLTF
>TRBV3-1/TRBV3-2|TRBJ2-2|15|TRBD2|.
TGTGCCAGCAGCCAGCAGGGAGGGAAGGTCGGGGAGCTGTTTTTT
CASSQQGGKVGELFF
>TRBV5-6|TRBJ2-5|19|TRBD2|.
TGTGCCAGCAGCTCGAATATGGGACTAGCGGGAGTTAGGCAAGAGACCCAGTACTTC
CASSSNMGLAGVRQETQYF
>TRBV28|TRBJ2-5|16|.|.
TGTGCCAGCACCTCCCCAGAGGGTAGTTTACAAGAGACCCAGTACTTC
CASTSPEGSLQETQYF
>TRBV7-2|TRBJ1-1|16|.|.
TGTGCCAGCAGCTTAGGCTCTGGGGGGGCAAACACTGAAGCTTTCTTT
CASSLGSGGANTEAFF
>TRBV5-8|TRBJ2-1|14|.|.
TGTGCCAGCAGCTTGGACAGGGCTATCAATGAGCAGTTCTTC
CASSLDRAINEQFF
>TRBV15|TRBJ2-7|13|TRBD2|few
TGTGCCACCAGCTCTCTAGCGGGCAACGAGCAGTACTTC
CATSSLAGNEQYF
>TRBV12-3/TRBV12-4|TRBJ1-1|13|.|.
TGTGCCAGCAGAGCCCCGGCGTCAGGTGAAGCTTTCTTT
CASRAPASGEAFF
>TRBV18|TRBJ2-1|16|.|.
TGTGCCAGCTCACCTCTAGGAGGGCAATCCTACAATGAGCAGTTCTTC
CASSPLGGQSYNEQFF
>TRBV28|TRBJ1-2|12|TRBD1|.
TGTGCCACCCGGGACAGGGGTCATGGCTACACCTTC
CATRDRGHGYTF
>TRBV18|TRBJ1-2|12|.|.
TGTGCCAGCTCCTCCGGGGGACTGAGCGACACCTTC
CASSSGGLSDTF
>TRBV19|TRBJ2-5|16|TRBD1|.
TGTGCCAGTAGTATTGGGGGACAGGGGATTCGGGAGACCCAGTACTTC
CASSIGGQGIRETQYF